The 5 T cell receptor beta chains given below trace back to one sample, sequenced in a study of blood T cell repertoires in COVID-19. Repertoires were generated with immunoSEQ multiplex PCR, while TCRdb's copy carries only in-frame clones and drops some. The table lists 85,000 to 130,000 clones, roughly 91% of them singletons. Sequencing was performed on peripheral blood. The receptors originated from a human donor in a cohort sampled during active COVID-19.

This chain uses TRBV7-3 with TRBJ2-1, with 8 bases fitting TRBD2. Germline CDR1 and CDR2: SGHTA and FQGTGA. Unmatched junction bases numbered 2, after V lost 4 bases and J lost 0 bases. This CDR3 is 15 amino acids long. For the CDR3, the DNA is TGTGCCAGCAGCTCGCTAGCGGGCTCCTACAATGAGCAGTTCTTC. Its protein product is CASSSLAGSYNEQFF.

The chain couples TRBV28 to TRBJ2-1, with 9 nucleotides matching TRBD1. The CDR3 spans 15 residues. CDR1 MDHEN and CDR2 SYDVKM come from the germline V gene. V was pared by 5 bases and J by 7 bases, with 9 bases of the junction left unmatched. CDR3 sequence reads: CASSRGDRVRNEQFF. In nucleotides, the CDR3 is TGTGCCAGCAGTAGGGGGGACAGGGTGAGGAATGAGCAGTTCTTC.

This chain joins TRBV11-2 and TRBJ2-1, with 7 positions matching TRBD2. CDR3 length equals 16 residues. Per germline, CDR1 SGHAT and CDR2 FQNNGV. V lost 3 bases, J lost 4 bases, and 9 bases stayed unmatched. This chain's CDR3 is CASSFAGVTLYNEQFF. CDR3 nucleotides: TGTGCCAGCAGCTTTGCGGGAGTTACCCTATACAATGAGCAGTTCTTC. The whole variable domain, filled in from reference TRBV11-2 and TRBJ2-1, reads EAGVAQSPRYKIIEKRQSVAFWCNPISGHATLYWYQQILGQGPKLLIQFQNNGVVDDSQLPKDRFSAERLKGVDSTLKIQPAKLEDSAVYLCASSFAGVTLYNEQFFGPGTRLTVL.

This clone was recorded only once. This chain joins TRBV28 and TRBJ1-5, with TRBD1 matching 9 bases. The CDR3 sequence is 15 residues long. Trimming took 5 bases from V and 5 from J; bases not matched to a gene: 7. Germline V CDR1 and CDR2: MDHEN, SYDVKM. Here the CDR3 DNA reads TGTGCCAGCAGTCCACAGGGGGCGACTTATCAGCCCCAGCATTTT. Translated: CASSPQGATYQPQHF. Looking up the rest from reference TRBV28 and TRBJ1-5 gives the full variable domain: DVKVTQSSRYLVKRTGEKVFLECVQDMDHENMFWYRQDPGLGLRLIYFSYDVKMKEKGDIPEGYSVSREKKERFSLILESASTNQTSMYLCASSPQGATYQPQHFGDGTRLSIL.

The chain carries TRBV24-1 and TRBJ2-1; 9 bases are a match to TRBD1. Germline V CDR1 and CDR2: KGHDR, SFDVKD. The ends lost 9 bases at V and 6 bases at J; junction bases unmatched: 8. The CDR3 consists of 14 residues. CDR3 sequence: CATGLTGGFNEQFF. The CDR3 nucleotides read TGTGCCACCGGGTTGACAGGGGGATTCAATGAGCAGTTCTTC.